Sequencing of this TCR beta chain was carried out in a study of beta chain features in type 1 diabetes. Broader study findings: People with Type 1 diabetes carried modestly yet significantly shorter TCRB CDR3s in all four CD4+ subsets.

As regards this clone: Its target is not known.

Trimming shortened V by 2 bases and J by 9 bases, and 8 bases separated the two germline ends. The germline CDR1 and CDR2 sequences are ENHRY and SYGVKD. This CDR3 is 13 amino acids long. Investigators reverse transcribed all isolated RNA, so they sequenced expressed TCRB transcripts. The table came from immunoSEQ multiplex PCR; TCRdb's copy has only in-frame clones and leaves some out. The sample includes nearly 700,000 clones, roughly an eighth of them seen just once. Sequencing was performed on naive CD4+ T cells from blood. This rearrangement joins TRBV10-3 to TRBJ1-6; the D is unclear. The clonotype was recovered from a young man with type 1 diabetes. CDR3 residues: CAISEPLGSPLHF. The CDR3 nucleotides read TGTGCCATCAGTGAGCCCTTGGGTTCACCCCTCCACTTT.